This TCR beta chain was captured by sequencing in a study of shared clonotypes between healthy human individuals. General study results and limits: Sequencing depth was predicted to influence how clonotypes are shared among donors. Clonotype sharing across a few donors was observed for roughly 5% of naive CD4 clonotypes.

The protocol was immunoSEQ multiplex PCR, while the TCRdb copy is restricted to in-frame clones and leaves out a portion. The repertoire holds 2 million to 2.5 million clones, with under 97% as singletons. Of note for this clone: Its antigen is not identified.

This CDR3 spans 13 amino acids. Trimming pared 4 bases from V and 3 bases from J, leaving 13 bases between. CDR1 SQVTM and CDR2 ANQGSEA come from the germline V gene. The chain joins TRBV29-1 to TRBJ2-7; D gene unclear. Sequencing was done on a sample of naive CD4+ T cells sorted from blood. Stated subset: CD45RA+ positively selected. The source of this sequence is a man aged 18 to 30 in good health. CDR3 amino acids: CSVALLLNYEQYF. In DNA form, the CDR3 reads TGCAGCGTTGCACTTCTCTTAAACTACGAGCAGTACTTC.